This record concerns one TCR beta chain sequence. The antigen remains undetermined. This specimen belongs to a study of blood T cells in healthy people across ages. Whole-study results and caveats: The diversity estimates, figures obtained from one million T cells, were considered underestimates.

Sample-barcoded 5' priming and a J-beta primer mix drove a second PCR of 7 to 11 cycles. TCRdb ran MiXCR on the 5' RACE reads and lists one entry per CDR3 protein. The sample yields 850,000 to 950,000 distinct CDR3 sequences, around 26% seen once. The authors drew about 9.5 milliliters of peripheral blood from each donor. V shed 8 bases and J shed 2 bases, with 16 bases lying between them. CDR3 size: 14 residues. The sample comprised blood. The receptor was derived from a woman aged 80 or over in good health. V usage is TRBV12-3 or TRBV12-4 and J usage is TRBJ2-7; no definite D call. CDR3 residues: CASGRSTGPYEQYF. In DNA, the CDR3 is TGTGCCAGCGGTCGCTCGACGGGTCCCTACGAGCAGTACTTC.